A selection of T cell receptor beta chains follows, all from one sample in a study of neurological immune-mediated disorders. One entry per CDR3 protein, called by TCRdb with MiXCR from the 5' RACE reads. This sample has 35,000 to 55,000 distinct CDR3 sequences, with more than 5% found just once. The material sequenced was CD4+ T cells from blood. The receptors were gathered from a woman aged 40 to 49 in good health. CDR3s include the opening cysteine and the closing phenylalanine or tryptophan.

CSTLYSGANVLTF,TRBV29-1,13
CASSWRRETQYF,TRBV7-9,12
CSVGRRLAYEQYF,TRBV29-1,13
CSARDTGLGRYEQYF,TRBV20-1,15
CASSLERRTTDTQYF,TRBV5-1,15
CASSVSSGNLNEQFF,TRBV9,15
CASSPRTASSGNTIYF,TRBV7-6,16
CAISESLAMNTEAFF,TRBV10-3,15
CSAREVRGAGETQYF,TRBV20-1,15
CASSQERGRGTRGKETQYF,TRBV3-1,19
CASSSGRAYEQYF,TRBV5-1,13
CASTPLGSVSGELFF,TRBV9,15
CSARDHSATGGYEQYF,TRBV20-1,16
CSAKLAQSLNEQFF,TRBV20-1,14
CSAPMTGADYGYTF,TRBV20-1,14
CASSLVRETQYF,TRBV7-8,12
CASSVRQGGNYGYTF,TRBV28,15
CAISEGARTGGYEQYF,TRBV10-3,16
CASSLRLAGSTDTQYF,TRBV28,16
CATREALRGIYNEQFF,TRBV15,16
CASSLGGGVAPEQYF,TRBV5-6,15
CASSPPTQGANGYTF,TRBV28,15
CSAQSGRGFTDTQYF,TRBV20-1,15
CSANDYNTEQFF,TRBV20-1,12
CSAAPGLAGGAPGEQFF,TRBV20-1,17
CASSLSKGTETQYF,TRBV7-2,14
CASNVLRRGDSEQFF,TRBV12-3/TRBV12-4,15
CASSWSGTLGGYTF,TRBV28,14
CASSVQTRSGAEAFF,TRBV10-1,15
CASSSLAGVPNNEQFF,TRBV6-8,16
CASSLTRALHEQYF,TRBV5-1,14
CASISPKYGYTF,TRBV5-1,12
CSAGEDYEQYF,TRBV29-1,11
CASSTGLAAFDNEQFF,TRBV4-1,16
CASSLVGNRGYTF,TRBV27,13
CASSFITPHLGGDGRYEQYF,TRBV27,20
CASSQGTLSQFF,TRBV3-1,12
CASSGRDSPGELFF,TRBV6-5,14
CASRPVSLAGNEQFF,TRBV5-1,15
CATSVQGTQETQYF,TRBV24-1,14
CASSQEASTYEQYF,TRBV4-3,14
CASSLRAEGEQFF,TRBV7-8,13
CASSRLTSGTGELFF,TRBV7-3,15
CASSYASGSGADTQYF,TRBV5-1,16
CASSPLAGPEQYF,TRBV27,13
CASSELRAGGRAVDTQYF,TRBV7-6,18
CASNSAGTGNGYTF,TRBV7-8,14
CASSRFGQLFTDTQYF,TRBV12-3/TRBV12-4,16
CASSLSLETQYF,TRBV5-1,12
CASTPTGNYEQYF,TRBV6-5,13
CASSWGQGAGTGELFF,TRBV28,16
CAIRDSRGAGEQYF,TRBV10-3,14
CASSSGLGIGGEQFF,TRBV5-4,15
CASSLGGRGQPQHF,TRBV12-3/TRBV12-4,14
CASFDYTEAFF,TRBV28,11
CASSLDSEQYF,TRBV5-1,11
CASINGGYNQPQHF,TRBV21-1,14
CASSINGVGSGYTF,TRBV19,14
CASSYATGYTYEQYF,TRBV5-1,15
CASSQAGEQYF,TRBV3-1,11